This T cell receptor (beta chain) was sequenced for a study of OX40 agonist ivuxolimab in advanced cancers. Study overall: The diagnoses of dose-escalation patients were hepatocellular carcinoma, melanoma, renal cell or head and neck cancer.

Patients were ruled out by autoimmune disease history or systemic immunosuppression. The CDR3 runs 16 residues. Repertoires were generated with immunoSEQ multiplex PCR, while TCRdb's copy carries only in-frame clones and drops some. The sample yields tens of thousands of clones, 85% to 90% seen once. Points from the study as a whole: The investigators did not determine what antigen specificity the expanded peripheral T cells had.

Of note for this clone: Its target is not known.

V and J are TRBV21-1 and TRBJ2-3; no DNA check was done on the table's D call, TRBD1. TRBV21-1 is noted as a pseudogene. This clonotype originated in an adult with an advanced solid tumor such as melanoma, head and neck, liver or kidney cancer. This specimen was CD4+ or CD8+ T cells sorted from blood, taken in a trial of the OX40 agonist ivuxolimab. The CDR3: CASSHGTLAGADTQYF. The CDR3 bases are TGTGCCAGCAGCCATGGGACACTTGCTGGTGCAGATACGCAGTATTTT.